This T cell receptor beta chain emerged from a study of human CD8 memory T cell subsets. CDR1 is SGHTA, CDR2 FQGNSA, per germline. The CDR3 sequence is 17 residues long. UMI-labeled 5' RACE was used to make TCR beta libraries. No DNA is given; TCRdb re-called the 5' RACE reads and lists each CDR3 protein once. The listing records approximately 9,000 distinct CDR3 sequences. The TCR comes from a human donor in good health. V is TRBV7-2 and J is TRBJ1-4. Sample: CD8+ T cells from PBMCs. This CDR3 reads CASSLAGFLGTNEKLFF.